The 21 T cell receptor beta chains reported below all come from one sample, sequenced in a study of cytomegalovirus exposure and HLA in healthy donors. Primers for the PCR totalled 60 Vbeta and 13 Jbeta. Clones were sequenced by immunoSEQ multiplex PCR, and TCRdb holds only the in-frame ones, with some missing. The sample has about 130,000 clones; about 10% are singletons. Sequenced: PBMCs. All receptors derive from a woman younger than 30 in good health and CMV-seropositive.

The chain has TRBV27 and TRBJ2-7, with D perhaps TRBD1 (6 bases). Germline-derived CDR1 and CDR2 are MNHEY and SMNVEV (reference sequence). The CDR3 is 17 residues long. Trimming left V 4 bases short and J 2 bases short, with 21 bases between. The CDR3: CASSSLTNRDGTYEQYF. In nucleotides, the CDR3 is TGTGCCAGCAGTTCACTAACCAACAGGGACGGTACCTACGAGCAGTACTTC.

This chain links TRBV7-9 with TRBJ2-1; tentatively, D is TRBD1 (5 bases). This CDR3 region has 11 residues. Germline loops: CDR1 SEHNR, CDR2 FQNEAQ (reference sequence). Trimming shortened V by 4 bases and J by 12 bases, and 10 bases separated the two germline ends. The chain's CDR3 is CASSSQGTQFF. CDR3 nucleotides: TGTGCCAGCAGCTCTCAGGGTACGCAGTTCTTC.

Only a few counts were recorded for this clone. Other DNA sequences in the sample encode the same CDR3. This chain joins TRBV6-4 and TRBJ2-3; TRBD1 matches at 7 bases. With 5 bases clipped from V and 3 bases from J, the junction kept 5 bases outside the gene matches. Germline CDR1 is MRHNA and CDR2 is SNTAGT. The CDR3 is 14 residues long. The DNA for the CDR3 is TGTGCCAGCAGTAGAGGACAGGAGACAGATACGCAGTATTTT. It yields the protein CASSRGQETDTQYF.

This clone was seen only a few times. The rearrangement joins TRBV6-1 to TRBJ1-4, with D unclear. This CDR3 comprises 14 residues. V was cut by 2 bases and J by 7 bases, with 11 bases left in between. Germline CDR1 reads MNHNS; CDR2 reads SASEGT. DNA for the CDR3: TGTGCCAGCAGTGAAAGGCGGTCATCTGAAAAACTGTTTTTT. Translation gives CASSERRSSEKLFF.

The CDR3 nucleotides read TGTGCCAGCTCACGACAGGCTTCGGGGGGCTACACCTTC. The encoded protein is CASSRQASGGYTF. The chain links TRBV18 to TRBJ1-2, with D possibly matching TRBD1 (6 bases). V was pared by 4 bases and J by 8 bases, with 14 bases between. This CDR3 has 13 amino acids. CDR1 is KGHSH, CDR2 LQKENI, per germline.

V is TRBV19 and J is TRBJ2-3, with D possibly matching TRBD2 (5 bases). CDR1 LNHDA and CDR2 SQIVND come from the germline V gene (reference sequence). The CDR3 runs 14 residues. Trimming pared 3 bases from V and 6 bases from J, leaving 13 bases between. This chain's CDR3 is CASSIQRTGDTQYF. CDR3 bases: TGTGCCAGTAGTATTCAGCGGACCGGGGATACGCAGTATTTT.

This chain connects TRBV27 to TRBJ2-7, with D maybe TRBD1 (5 bases). The CDR3 extends over 15 amino acids. The ends were cut back, 5 bases at V and 0 bases at J, with 14 bases in the middle. From germline, CDR1 is MNHEY and CDR2 SMNVEV (reference sequence). The CDR3 sequence: CASSASGFNSYEQYF. The CDR3, as DNA: TGTGCCAGCAGTGCGTCAGGGTTCAACTCCTACGAGCAGTACTTC.

V and J are TRBV5-6 and TRBJ2-7; 10 bases agree with TRBD1. Germline V gene data show CDR1 as SGHDT and CDR2 as YYEEEE. Unmatched junction bases numbered 7, after V lost 2 bases and J lost 5 bases. The CDR3 consists of 15 residues. CDR3 sequence: CASSLPGTGVHEQYF. CDR3 DNA sequence: TGTGCCAGCAGCTTACCCGGGACAGGGGTCCACGAGCAGTACTTC.

The genes are TRBV5-6 and TRBJ2-7, with 8 bases that match TRBD1. This CDR3 region has 15 residues. Germline CDR1 and CDR2: SGHDT and YYEEEE. Trimming at V came to 5 bases and at J to 6 bases, leaving 13 bases not matched to a gene. CDR3 nucleotides: TGTGCCAGCAGTTACCGGGACAGGTCTTTGGGCGAGCAGTACTTC. It translates to CASSYRDRSLGEQYF.

Only a few counts were recorded for this clone. The V and J genes are TRBV28 and TRBJ1-3; TRBD1 matches at 7 bases. The CDR3 is 16 residues long. The germline gives CDR1 MDHEN, CDR2 SYDVKM. V gave up 7 bases and J gave up 0 bases; unmatched junction bases: 9. CDR3 sequence: CASTRQGPNSGNTIYF. CDR3 coding DNA: TGTGCCAGCACCCGACAGGGCCCGAACTCTGGAAACACCATATATTTT.

This clone was seen a handful of times. The chain is built from TRBV5-8 and TRBJ2-1; D is perhaps TRBD1 (5 bases). This CDR3 has 15 amino acids. Germline loops: CDR1 SGHTS, CDR2 YDEGEE. Trimming pared 4 bases from V and 9 bases from J, leaving 20 bases between. CDR3 DNA: TGTGCCAGCAGCCCCCCATACAGGCTGGCGGCTGAGCAGTTCTTC. It is translated as CASSPPYRLAAEQFF.

The V call is TRBV6-1, the J call TRBJ2-5; D is perhaps TRBD1 (6 bases). The V gene lost 7 bases and the J gene lost 5 bases, with 14 bases spanning the gap. CDR3 size: 13 residues. The germline V gene has CDR1 MNHNS and CDR2 SASEGT. CDR3 region: CASNQQGRETQYF. The DNA for the CDR3 is TGTGCCAGCAACCAACAGGGCCGCGAGACCCAGTACTTC.

A few counts support this clone. The chain uses TRBV7-6 and TRBJ1-4, with 7 bases identical to TRBD1. After removal of 5 bases from V and 3 bases from J, the junction contained 3 bases not matched to a gene. The germline V gene encodes CDR1 SGHVS and CDR2 FNYEAQ. This CDR3 is built from 14 residues. CDR3 amino acids: CASSQTGPNEKLFF. As DNA, the CDR3 is TGTGCCAGCAGCCAGACAGGGCCTAATGAAAAACTGTTTTTT.

In its sample, this clone was seen a few times. V and J are TRBV18 and TRBJ1-3; D unclear. Germline CDR1 is KGHSH and CDR2 is LQKENI. V was trimmed by 3 bases and J by 0 bases, leaving 12 bases between them. The length of the CDR3 is 16 residues. The CDR3 nucleotides read TGTGCCAGCTCACCTCTAGGAGGAGACTCTGGAAACACCATATATTTT. This encodes CASSPLGGDSGNTIYF.

This clone was counted only a few times. The chain combines TRBV19 with TRBJ2-5, with TRBD2 as a possible D gene (7 bases). Germline loops: CDR1 LNHDA, CDR2 SQIVND (reference sequence). The CDR3 loop spans 15 amino acids. V lost 4 bases and J 4 bases, leaving 16 bases between the germline ends. The CDR3 nucleotides are TGTGCCAGTAGTACCCTAGCGGCGACAGGAGAGACCCAGTACTTC. Its protein product is CASSTLAATGETQYF.

The rearrangement joins TRBV19 to TRBJ1-5, with D maybe TRBD1 (6 bases). The V end lost 6 bases, the J end lost 4 bases, and 10 bases lay between the germline ends. Germline V CDR1 and CDR2: LNHDA, SQIVND (reference sequence). This CDR3 comprises 13 residues. In DNA, the CDR3 is TGTGCCAGTAGCGGACAGCAAAATCAGCCCCAGCATTTT. Protein product: CASSGQQNQPQHF.

This clone was picked up a small number of times. The V gene is TRBV19, the J gene TRBJ2-1; D is ambiguous. Deletions cut 8 bases from V and 5 bases from J, with 13 bases between. CDR3 length: 13 amino acids. The germline CDR1 and CDR2 sequences are LNHDA and SQIVND (reference sequence). CDR3 in DNA: TGTGCCAGTGGTTACAGCTTCGACAATGAGCAGTTCTTC. As protein: CASGYSFDNEQFF.

This clone was observed a few times. The chain has TRBV2 and TRBJ1-4; unclear D gene. The length of the CDR3 is 12 residues. The V gene's germline CDR1 is SNHLY and CDR2 FYNNEI. Between the trimmed V and J ends, which lost 7 bases and 7 bases, there was a span of 10 bases. The CDR3 reads CASIIPPEKLFF. CDR3 nucleotide sequence: TGTGCCAGCATCATCCCCCCTGAAAAACTGTTTTTT.

The genes are TRBV6-1 and TRBJ2-3; 7 nucleotides line up with TRBD1. The V gene end was trimmed by 8 bases and the J gene end by 1 base; junction bases not matched to a gene: 6. The CDR3 runs 14 residues. Germline V lookup: CDR1 MNHNS, CDR2 SASEGT. The CDR3 coding sequence is TGTGCCAGCTACGAGAGGGGGCGCACAGATACGCAGTATTTT. Translating it yields CASYERGRTDTQYF.

The rearrangement uses TRBV9 and TRBJ2-7, with D unresolved. The germline V gene has CDR1 SGDLS and CDR2 YYNGEE. This CDR3 is built from 15 residues. Trimming shortened V by 7 bases and J by 0 bases, and 17 bases separated the two germline ends. In DNA, the CDR3 is TGTGCCAGCGGCTACGCGGATACCTTCTCCTACGAGCAGTACTTC. Translated, it gives CASGYADTFSYEQYF. The full variable domain, completed using reference TRBV9 and TRBJ2-7, is DSGVTQTPKHLITATGQRVTLRCSPRSGDLSVYWYQQSLDQGLQFLIQYYNGEERAKGNILERFSAQQFPDLHSELNLSSLELGDSALYFCASGYADTFSYEQYFGPGTRLTVT.

The chain is built from TRBV30 and TRBJ2-7, with 7 nucleotides matching TRBD1. Trimming removed 2 bases from V and 3 bases from J; junction bases left unmatched: 19. Germline V CDR1 and CDR2: GTSNPN, SVGIG (reference sequence). This CDR3 region has 18 residues. For the CDR3, the DNA is TGTGCCTGGAGTACAGGGGCCAACCGTCGCCCCGATTACTACGAGCAGTACTTC. It yields the protein CAWSTGANRRPDYYEQYF.